This TCR beta chain was identified in a study of OX40 agonist ivuxolimab in advanced cancers. Findings and limits, study-wide: The average count of expanded clones was higher among CD8+ T cells than among CD4+.

If patients had autoimmune disease history or systemic immunosuppression, they were excluded. Points on this clone: Its specificity is unknown.

Sequenced by immunoSEQ multiplex PCR; TCRdb stores in-frame clones only, minus some. In the table there are 35,000 to 45,000 clones, about four fifths of which are singletons. Between the trimmed V and J ends, which lost 5 bases and 7 bases, there was a span of 8 bases. CDR1 is SGHAT and CDR2 is FQNNGV in the germline V gene. This CDR3 region has 11 residues. This chain uses TRBV11-2 with TRBJ2-5; no definite D call. The receptor comes from an adult with an advanced solid tumor such as melanoma, head and neck, liver or kidney cancer. The sequencing here drew on CD4+ or CD8+ T cells sorted from blood, taken in a trial of the OX40 agonist ivuxolimab. The CDR3 protein is CASSHLLTQYF. CDR3 nucleotide sequence: TGTGCCAGCAGCCATCTCCTGACCCAGTACTTC.